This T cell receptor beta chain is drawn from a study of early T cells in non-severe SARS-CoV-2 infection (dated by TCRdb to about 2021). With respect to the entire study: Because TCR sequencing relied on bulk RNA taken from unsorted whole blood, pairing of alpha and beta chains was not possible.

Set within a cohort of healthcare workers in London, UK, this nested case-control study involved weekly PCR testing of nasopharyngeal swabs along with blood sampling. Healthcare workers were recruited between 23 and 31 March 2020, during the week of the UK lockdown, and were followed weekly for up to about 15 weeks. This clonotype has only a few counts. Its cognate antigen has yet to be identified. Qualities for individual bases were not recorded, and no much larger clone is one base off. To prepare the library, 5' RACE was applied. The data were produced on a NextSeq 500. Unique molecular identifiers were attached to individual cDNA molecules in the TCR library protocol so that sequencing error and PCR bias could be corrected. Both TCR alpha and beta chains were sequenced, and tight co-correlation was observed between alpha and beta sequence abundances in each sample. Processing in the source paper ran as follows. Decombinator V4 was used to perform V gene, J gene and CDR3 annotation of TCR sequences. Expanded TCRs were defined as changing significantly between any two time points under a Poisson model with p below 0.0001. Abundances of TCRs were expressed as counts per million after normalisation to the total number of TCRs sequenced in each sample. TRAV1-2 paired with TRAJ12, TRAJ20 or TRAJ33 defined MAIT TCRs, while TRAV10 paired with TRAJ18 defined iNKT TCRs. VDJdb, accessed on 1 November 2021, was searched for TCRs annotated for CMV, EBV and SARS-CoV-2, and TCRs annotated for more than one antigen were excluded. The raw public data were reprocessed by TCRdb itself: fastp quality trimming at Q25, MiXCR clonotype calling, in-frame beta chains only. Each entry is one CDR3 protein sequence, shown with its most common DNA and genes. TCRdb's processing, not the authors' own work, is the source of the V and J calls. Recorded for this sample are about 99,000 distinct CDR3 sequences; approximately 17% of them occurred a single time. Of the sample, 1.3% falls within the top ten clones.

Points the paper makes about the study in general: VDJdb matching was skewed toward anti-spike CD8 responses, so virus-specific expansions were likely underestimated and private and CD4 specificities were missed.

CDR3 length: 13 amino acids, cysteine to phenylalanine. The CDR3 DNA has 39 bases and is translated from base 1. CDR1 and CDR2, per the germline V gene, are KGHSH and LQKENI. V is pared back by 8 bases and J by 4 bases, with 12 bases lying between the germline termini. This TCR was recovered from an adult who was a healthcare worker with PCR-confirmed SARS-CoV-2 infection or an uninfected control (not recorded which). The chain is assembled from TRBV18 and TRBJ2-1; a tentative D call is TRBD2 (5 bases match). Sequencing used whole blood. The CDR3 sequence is CASAAAVYNEQFF. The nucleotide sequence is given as TGTGCCAGCGCAGCGGCAGTTTACAATGAGCAGTTCTTC.